The 28 T cell receptor beta chains below were found in one sample sequenced in a study of blood T cell repertoires in COVID-19. TCRdb's copy holds only in-frame clones and misses some; the assay was immunoSEQ multiplex PCR. The sample lists 86,000 or so clones; roughly nine tenths were seen once. The specimen was peripheral blood. The source of these receptors is a man over 45 with active or convalescent COVID-19.

The chain couples TRBV6-2 or TRBV6-3 to TRBJ2-3, with 11 bases fitting TRBD2. CDR3 length equals 15 residues. The germline V gene encodes CDR1 MNHEY and CDR2 SVGEGT. The V gene end was trimmed by 5 bases and the J gene end by 2 bases; junction bases not matched to a gene: 3. The CDR3 DNA is TGTGCCAGCAGTCAACTAGCGGGGGACACAGATACGCAGTATTTT. Amino acids: CASSQLAGDTDTQYF.

This clone was seen only once. The gene calls are TRBV6-6 and TRBJ1-4, with 12 bases fitting TRBD1. The CDR3 covers 16 residues. V lost 6 bases, J lost 11 bases, and 13 bases stayed unmatched. Looked up from germline, CDR1 is MNHNY and CDR2 is SVGAGI (reference sequence). CDR3 in amino acids: CASSRPGQGARAKLFF. The CDR3 DNA sequence: TGTGCCAGCAGCCGACCGGGACAGGGGGCAAGGGCGAAACTGTTTTTT.

The chain has TRBV4-1 and TRBJ1-2, with 12 nucleotides matching TRBD1. Trimming cost V 1 base and J 0 bases; bases outside gene matches: 0. Germline CDR1 reads MGHRA; CDR2 reads YSYEKL. This CDR3 spans 16 amino acids. As DNA, the CDR3 is TGCGCCAGCAGCCAAGGGGACAGGGGGCCTAACTATGGCTACACCTTC. Translated: CASSQGDRGPNYGYTF.

V usage is TRBV6-4 and J usage is TRBJ1-4, with 8 positions matching TRBD1. Germline trimming cut 3 bases from V and 7 bases from J; bases unmatched to any gene: 4. Germline-derived CDR1 and CDR2 are MRHNA and SNTAGT. This CDR3 has 14 residues. The CDR3: CASSERTGIEKLFF. The DNA of the CDR3 is TGTGCCAGCAGTGAGCGGACAGGGATTGAAAAACTGTTTTTT.

The V gene is TRBV18, the J gene TRBJ1-1; 9 nucleotides agree with TRBD1. Germline V gene sequence: CDR1 KGHSH, CDR2 LQKENI. Germline trimming cut 6 bases from V and 3 bases from J; bases unmatched to any gene: 5. The CDR3 runs 14 residues. CDR3 in DNA: TGTGCCAGCTCGCGACAGGGGGGCGACACTGAAGCTTTCTTT. Translating it yields CASSRQGGDTEAFF.

This clone appeared a single time. The V and J genes are TRBV28 and TRBJ1-2; 7 bases align to TRBD1. The V and J ends lost 6 bases and 5 bases, in that order; junction bases with no gene match: 3. Germline CDR1 MDHEN, CDR2 SYDVKM. The CDR3 is 12 amino acids. The CDR3 DNA follows: TGTGCCAGCAGACCACAGGGGTATGGCTACACCTTC. Translated, it gives CASRPQGYGYTF.

The rearrangement joins TRBV2 to TRBJ2-5, with 9 nucleotides matching TRBD1. After removal of 6 bases from V and 4 bases from J, the junction contained 6 bases not matched to a gene. This CDR3 region has 14 residues. CDR1 and CDR2 (germline): SNHLY, FYNNEI. CDR3 nucleotides: TGTGCCAGCAGGGACAGGGGAGTCGGAGAGACCCAGTACTTC. It codes for CASRDRGVGETQYF.

The chain uses TRBV5-1 and TRBJ2-3, with D maybe TRBD1 (5 bases). Trimming left V 5 bases short and J 3 bases short, with 13 bases between. The length of the CDR3 is 14 residues. The germline V gene has CDR1 SGHRS and CDR2 YFSETQ. The CDR3 loop is CASRESGFTDTQYF. CDR3 nucleotide sequence: TGCGCCAGCAGGGAGTCAGGGTTTACAGATACGCAGTATTTT.

The chain couples TRBV2 to TRBJ1-2; 7 nucleotides align to TRBD1. Germline V gives CDR1 SNHLY, CDR2 FYNNEI. Trimming at V came to 4 bases and at J to 2 bases, leaving 10 bases not matched to a gene. The CDR3 runs to 16 residues. In nucleotides, the CDR3 is TGTGCCAGCAGTGCCTATACAGGGGCGGTCAACTATGGCTACACCTTC. This encodes CASSAYTGAVNYGYTF. Full variable domain (rest looked up from reference TRBV2 and TRBJ1-2): EPEVTQTPSHQVTQMGQEVILRCVPISNHLYFYWYRQILGQKVEFLVSFYNNEISEKSEIFDDQFSVERPDGSNFTLKIRSTKLEDSAMYFCASSAYTGAVNYGYTFGSGTRLTVV.

The CDR3 loop reads CASSYSGTNYNEQFF. The CDR3 DNA reads as TGCGCCAGCAGCTATTCCGGGACTAACTACAATGAGCAGTTCTTC. The V call is TRBV5-1, the J call TRBJ2-1, with TRBD2 matching 7 bases. The V gene end was trimmed by 3 bases and the J gene end by 3 bases; junction bases not matched to a gene: 6. Germline assignment: CDR1 SGHRS and CDR2 YFSETQ. The CDR3 consists of 15 residues.

The chain is built from TRBV3-1 (or the pseudogene TRBV3-2) and TRBJ1-2; D gene unclear. Germline-derived CDR1 and CDR2 are LGHDT and YNNKEL (reference sequence). This CDR3 spans 15 amino acids. V dropped 2 bases and J dropped 5 bases, with 15 bases sitting between them. CDR3 nucleotides: TGTGCCAGCAGCCAACCGTCCGTGGGCGGGTATGGCTACACCTTC. Amino acids: CASSQPSVGGYGYTF.

This clone showed up just once. This rearrangement joins TRBV24-1 to TRBJ2-3; tentative D call: TRBD1 (5 bases). The germline CDR1 and CDR2 sequences are KGHDR and SFDVKD. The V end lost 1 base, the J end lost 1 base, and 11 bases lay between the germline ends. The CDR3 sequence is 16 residues long. CDR3 region: CATSDFGQGGTDTQYF. The CDR3, as DNA: TGTGCCACCAGTGATTTCGGGCAGGGTGGCACAGATACGCAGTATTTT.

The genes are TRBV28 and TRBJ1-5; 8 bases line up with TRBD1. The length of the CDR3 is 15 residues. With 3 bases clipped from V and 6 bases from J, the junction kept 7 bases outside the gene matches. Germline loops: CDR1 MDHEN, CDR2 SYDVKM. This chain's CDR3 is CASSLGQGAGQPQHF. CDR3 DNA sequence: TGTGCCAGCAGTTTGGGGCAGGGGGCGGGTCAGCCCCAGCATTTT.

The gene calls are TRBV12-5 and TRBJ1-1, with a tentative D call TRBD1 (5 bases). The CDR3 runs 15 residues. Germline CDR1 reads LGHNT; CDR2 reads FRNRAP. Trimming cost V 4 bases and J 3 bases, with 15 bases left between them. The CDR3 loop reads CASGSTLGGDTEAFF. DNA of the CDR3: TGTGCTAGTGGTTCTACCCTGGGGGGGGACACTGAAGCTTTCTTT.

A note on this clone: The junction and the germline gene differ at one end; a read error may be behind it. The chain couples TRBV6-1 to TRBJ2-6; D might be TRBD1 (6 bases). This CDR3 is built from 17 residues. Germline V CDR1 and CDR2: MNHNS, SASEGT. Written as DNA, the CDR3 is TGTGCCAGTAGTGATATAGCACAGGGTTCTGGGGCCAACGTCCTGACTTTC. It codes for CASSDIAQGSGANVLTF.

This chain connects TRBV5-1 to TRBJ2-2; TRBD1 agrees at 7 bases. Germline lookup yields CDR1 SGHRS and CDR2 YFSETQ. The CDR3 length is 16 residues. With V trimmed by 1 base and J by 7 bases, 10 bases remained unmatched. CDR3 sequence: CASSLPRDSSFGELFF. CDR3 DNA sequence: TGCGCCAGCAGCTTGCCTAGGGACAGTAGCTTCGGGGAGCTGTTTTTT.

This chain joins TRBV3-1 (or the pseudogene TRBV3-2) and TRBJ1-1; D uncertain. CDR1 is LGHDT and CDR2 is YNNKEL in the germline V gene (reference sequence). This CDR3 contains 13 residues. The germline V and J ends were trimmed by 4 bases and 5 bases, with 11 bases remaining between them. The CDR3 DNA sequence: TGTGCCAGCAGCCTCTTTGAGTGGACTGAAGCTTTCTTT. Amino acids: CASSLFEWTEAFF.

V is TRBV7-9 and J is TRBJ1-1; 12 positions match TRBD1. Germline V lookup: CDR1 SEHNR, CDR2 FQNEAQ (reference sequence). This CDR3 contains 15 residues. Trimming at V came to 4 bases and at J to 9 bases, leaving 9 bases not matched to a gene. The CDR3 here is CASSWGQGATGQAFF. The CDR3 nucleotides read TGTGCCAGCAGCTGGGGACAGGGGGCAACCGGGCAAGCTTTCTTT.

The chain has TRBV28 and TRBJ1-2; the D is unclear. This CDR3 is 14 amino acids long. CDR1 MDHEN and CDR2 SYDVKM come from the germline V gene. With 6 bases removed from V and 7 bases from J, the gap between germline ends came to 18 bases. CDR3 region: CASRIPTVASGYTF. CDR3 nucleotides: TGTGCCAGCAGAATCCCGACTGTGGCCTCTGGCTACACCTTC.

This sequence joins TRBV2 and TRBJ2-7, with D possibly matching TRBD2 (6 bases). The V gene's germline CDR1 is SNHLY and CDR2 FYNNEI. This CDR3 is 13 amino acids long. The V end was cut by 6 bases, the J end by 0 bases, with 9 bases between. The CDR3 region has the DNA TGTGCCAGCAGGCAGACTAGCTCCTACGAGCAGTACTTC. Its translation is CASRQTSSYEQYF.

The chain is built from TRBV28 and TRBJ2-1; 11 bases line up with TRBD2. The CDR3 runs to 12 residues. V was clipped by 8 bases and J by 6 bases; unmatched bases: 0. CDR1 is MDHEN, CDR2 SYDVKM, per germline. The CDR3 DNA reads as TGTGCCAGCGGGACTAGCGGCAATGAGCAGTTCTTC. The encoded protein is CASGTSGNEQFF. Looking up the rest from reference TRBV28 and TRBJ2-1 gives the full variable domain: DVKVTQSSRYLVKRTGEKVFLECVQDMDHENMFWYRQDPGLGLRLIYFSYDVKMKEKGDIPEGYSVSREKKERFSLILESASTNQTSMYLCASGTSGNEQFFGPGTRLTVL.

This clone has a single count. This chain links TRBV6-6 with TRBJ1-6, with a tentative D call TRBD1 (5 bases). The V gene's germline CDR1 is MNHNY and CDR2 SVGAGI (reference sequence). Trimming cost V 6 bases and J 7 bases, with 7 bases left between them. CDR3 size: 12 residues. The CDR3 DNA reads TGTGCCAGCAGGGCAGGGAATTCACCCCTCCACTTT. Translating it yields CASRAGNSPLHF.

The chain couples TRBV3-1 (or the pseudogene TRBV3-2) to TRBJ2-1, with D perhaps TRBD1 (5 bases). Germline V gives CDR1 LGHDT, CDR2 YNNKEL (reference sequence). The V end was cut by 0 bases, the J end by 9 bases, with 21 bases between. The CDR3 is made up of 17 amino acids. Here the CDR3 DNA reads TGTGCCAGCAGCCAAGAAAAGGGTGGCCAGGGAATCGGTGAGCAGTTCTTC. The encoded protein is CASSQEKGGQGIGEQFF.

This chain joins TRBV4-1 and TRBJ2-5, with TRBD1 matching over 8 bases. Trimming took 5 bases from V and 5 from J; bases not matched to a gene: 7. This CDR3 is 14 amino acids long. From germline, CDR1 is MGHRA and CDR2 YSYEKL. The CDR3 bases are TGCGCCAGCAGCAGGACAGGGTCGAGGGAGACCCAGTACTTC. Protein product: CASSRTGSRETQYF.

The rearrangement uses TRBV5-4 and TRBJ1-2, with 10 bases matching TRBD1. Germline lookup yields CDR1 SGHNT and CDR2 YYREEE (reference sequence). This CDR3 has 17 amino acids. Losses at the gene ends were 3 bases for V and 4 bases for J; bases not matched to a gene: 12. The CDR3 nucleotides are TGTGCCAGCAGCTCCCCGGGACAGGGGAATTCTGGCTATGGCTACACCTTC. Encoded protein: CASSSPGQGNSGYGYTF.

The V call is TRBV6-2 or TRBV6-3, the J call TRBJ1-2; the D gene is possibly TRBD1 (5 bases). Germline V gene data show CDR1 as MNHEY and CDR2 as SVGEGT. This CDR3 has 14 residues. Deletions cut 2 bases from V and 4 bases from J, with 11 bases between. This CDR3 is CASSYGGDGYGYTF. The CDR3 region has the DNA TGTGCCAGCAGTTACGGAGGGGACGGCTATGGCTACACCTTC.

This rearrangement joins TRBV19 to TRBJ2-2, with unresolved D. CDR1 is LNHDA, CDR2 SQIVND, per germline (reference sequence). With 3 bases removed from V and 3 bases from J, the gap between germline ends came to 14 bases. This CDR3 is 16 amino acids long. The CDR3 DNA is TGTGCCAGTAGTATTTTAGGCCGTCAGGACACCGGGGAGCTGTTTTTT. It is translated as CASSILGRQDTGELFF.

This rearrangement joins TRBV11-2 to TRBJ2-5; tentatively, D is TRBD1 (6 bases). Germline loops: CDR1 SGHAT, CDR2 FQNNGV. The CDR3 sequence is 17 residues long. V was shortened by 5 bases and J by 4 bases, with 23 bases between the two germline ends. The CDR3 DNA follows: TGTGCCAGCAGCCTCGGGACACTCGCGTCCGTCCGAGAGACCCAGTACTTC. It yields the protein CASSLGTLASVRETQYF.